This TCR beta chain was captured in a study of T cells in Graves' hyperthyroidism and ophthalmopathy. RNA transcripts served as the template for amplifying TCR beta CDR3 regions. The TCR CDR3 was amplified in a first-round RT-PCR using the HTBI primer set. TCRdb recomputed calls from the multiplex PCR reads with MiXCR, one row per CDR3 protein. The table lists about 590,000 distinct CDR3 sequences, roughly 14% of them singletons, with around 7.5% in the top ten. This CDR3 has 13 residues. V was clipped by 1 base and J by 4 bases, with 7 bases between them. Germline loops: CDR1 LGHDT, CDR2 YNNKEL (reference sequence). This clonotype showed up many times.

The chain couples TRBV3-1 to TRBJ1-2; unclear D gene. The sequenced sample was blood. The origin of this receptor is a woman in her twenties or thirties with Graves' hyperthyroidism. CDR3 loop: CASSQGSRYGYTF. The CDR3 coding sequence is TGTGCCAGCAGCCAAGGGTCCCGCTATGGCTACACCTTC. Based on the CDR3 plus reference TRBV3-1 and TRBJ1-2, the full variable domain is DTAVSQTPKYLVTQMGNDKSIKCEQNLGHDTMYWYKQDSKKFLKIMFSYNNKELIINETVPNRFSPKSPDKAHLNLHINSLELGDSAVYFCASSQGSRYGYTFGSGTRLTVV.